This T cell receptor (beta chain) comes out of a study of T cell responses to AZD1222 COVID-19 vaccine. Whole-study results and caveats: Spike was spanned by vaccine-associated CD4 TCRs, with dominance at 160-218 and 743-854.

The CDR3 consists of 15 residues. Germline CDR1 is MGHRA and CDR2 is YSYEKL. V was clipped by 4 bases and J by 6 bases; unmatched bases: 5. As to this clone: The target antigen is unknown.

Data came from immunoSEQ multiplex PCR; TCRdb stores just in-frame clones and leaves some out. The sample carries approximately 93,000 clones, more than 70% recorded once. The gene calls are TRBV4-1 and TRBJ2-2; 10 positions agree with TRBD1. The TCR comes from an adult who received the AZD1222 COVID-19 vaccine. Sequenced material: peripheral blood, taken 28 days after the second AZD1222 dose. In DNA form, the CDR3 reads TGCGCCAGCAGCCCCCACGGACAGGGGGCCGGGGAGCTGTTTTTT. It encodes CASSPHGQGAGELFF.